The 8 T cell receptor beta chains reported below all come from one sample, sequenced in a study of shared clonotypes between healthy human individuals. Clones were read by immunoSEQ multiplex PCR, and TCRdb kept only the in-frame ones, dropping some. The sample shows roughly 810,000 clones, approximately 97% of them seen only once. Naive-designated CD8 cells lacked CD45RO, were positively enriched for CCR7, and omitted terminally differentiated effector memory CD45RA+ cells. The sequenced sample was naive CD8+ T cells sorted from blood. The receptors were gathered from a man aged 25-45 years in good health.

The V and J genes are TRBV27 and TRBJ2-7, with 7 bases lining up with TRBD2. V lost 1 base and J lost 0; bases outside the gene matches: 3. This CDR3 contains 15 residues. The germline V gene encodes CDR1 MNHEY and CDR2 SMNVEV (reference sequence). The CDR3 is CASSLFAGASYEQYF. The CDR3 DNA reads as TGTGCCAGCAGTTTATTCGCGGGAGCCTCCTACGAGCAGTACTTC.

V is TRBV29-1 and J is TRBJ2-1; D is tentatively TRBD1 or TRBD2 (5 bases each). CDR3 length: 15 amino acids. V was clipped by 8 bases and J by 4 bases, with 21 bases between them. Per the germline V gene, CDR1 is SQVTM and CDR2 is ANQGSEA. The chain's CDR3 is CSSNGVGTEYNEQFF. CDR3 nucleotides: TGCAGCTCGAATGGGGTCGGGACGGAATACAATGAGCAGTTCTTC.

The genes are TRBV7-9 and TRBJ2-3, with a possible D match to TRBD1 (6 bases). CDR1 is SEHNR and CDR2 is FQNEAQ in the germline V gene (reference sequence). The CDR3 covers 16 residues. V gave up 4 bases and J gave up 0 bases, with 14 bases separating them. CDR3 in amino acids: CASSSRTASSTDTQYF. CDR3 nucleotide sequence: TGTGCCAGCAGCTCACGGACAGCCTCTAGCACAGATACGCAGTATTTT.

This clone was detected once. The DNA of the CDR3 is TGTGCCAGCTCACCACCACTGACCAGGGGGAACACCATATATTTT. It specifies CASSPPLTRGNTIYF. The rearrangement links TRBV18 to TRBJ1-3; TRBD1 matches at 7 bases. CDR1 KGHSH and CDR2 LQKENI come from the germline V gene. The CDR3 sequence is 15 residues long. The ends lost 0 bases at V and 7 bases at J; junction bases unmatched: 6.

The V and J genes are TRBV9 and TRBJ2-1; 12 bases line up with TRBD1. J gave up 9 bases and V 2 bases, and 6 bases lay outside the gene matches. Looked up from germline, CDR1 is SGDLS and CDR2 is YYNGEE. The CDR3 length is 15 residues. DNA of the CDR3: TGTGCCAGCAGCGTCGATGGGACAGGGGGCGCTGAGCAGTTCTTC. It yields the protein CASSVDGTGGAEQFF.

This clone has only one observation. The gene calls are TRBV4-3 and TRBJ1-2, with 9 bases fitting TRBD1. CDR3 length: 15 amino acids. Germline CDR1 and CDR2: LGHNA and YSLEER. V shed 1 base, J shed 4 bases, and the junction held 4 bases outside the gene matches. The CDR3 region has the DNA TGCGCCAGCAGCCAAGTTACAGGGGGCGCCTATGGCTACACCTTC. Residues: CASSQVTGGAYGYTF.

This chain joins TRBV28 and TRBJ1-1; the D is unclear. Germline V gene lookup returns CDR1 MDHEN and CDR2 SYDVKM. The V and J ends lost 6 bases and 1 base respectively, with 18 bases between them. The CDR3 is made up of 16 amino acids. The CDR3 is CASSQIENLSNTEAFF. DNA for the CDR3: TGTGCCAGCAGCCAAATAGAAAATCTCTCGAACACTGAAGCTTTCTTT.

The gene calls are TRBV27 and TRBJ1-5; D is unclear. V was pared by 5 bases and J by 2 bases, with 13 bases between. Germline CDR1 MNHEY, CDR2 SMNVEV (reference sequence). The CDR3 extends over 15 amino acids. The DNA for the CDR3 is TGTGCCAGCAGTCCAAGGTTGTGGGGCAATCAGCCCCAGCATTTT. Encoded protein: CASSPRLWGNQPQHF.